Following are 22 T cell receptor beta chains from one sample sequenced in a study of response to subunit inactivated influenza vaccine. TCRdb recomputed calls from the RT-PCR reads with MiXCR, one row per CDR3 protein. The sample has hundreds of thousands of distinct CDR3 sequences; approximately 17% are singletons. Specimen: PBMCs from blood, collected around 5 days after vaccination. The receptors stem from a man aged 45-65 years who received an inactivated influenza vaccine.

This clonotype was detected only a few times. The CDR3 bases are TGTGCCACCAGCAAGGGGGGCTGGAACACTGAAGCTTTCTTT. Its translation is CATSKGGWNTEAFF. The chain employs TRBV15 and TRBJ1-1; D is perhaps TRBD1 (6 bases). Germline lookup yields CDR1 LNHNV and CDR2 YYDKDF (reference sequence). The V end lost 4 bases, the J end lost 1 base, and 10 bases lay between the germline ends. CDR3 length: 14 residues.

V and J are TRBV3-1 and TRBJ2-7; no definite D call. The CDR3 has 14 residues. Trimming took off 0 bases at V and 6 bases at J, with 12 bases between the two ends. Per germline, CDR1 LGHDT and CDR2 YNNKEL (reference sequence). The DNA for the CDR3 is TGTGCCAGCAGCCAAGAGGGCCTCCACCTCGAGCAGTACTTC. Protein: CASSQEGLHLEQYF.

The V call is TRBV25-1, the J call TRBJ2-7; D is uncertain. V lost 10 bases and J lost 0, with 16 bases in between. Germline lookup yields CDR1 MGHDK and CDR2 SYGVNS. CDR3 length: 14 residues. CDR3 residues: CAKTRSFSSYEQYF. CDR3 sequence (DNA): TGTGCCAAAACCCGGTCATTCAGCTCCTACGAGCAGTACTTC.

Many counts were recorded for this clonotype. The genes are TRBV28 and TRBJ1-6; a weak D match, TRBD1 (6 bases). CDR1 is MDHEN and CDR2 is SYDVKM in the germline V gene. The ends were cut back, 2 bases at V and 10 bases at J, with 24 bases in the middle. This CDR3 contains 18 residues. In DNA, the CDR3 is TGTGCCAGCAGTTTAGGGGGGGCGGGAAGGATAGGGGACTCACCCCTCCACTTT. Translating gives CASSLGGAGRIGDSPLHF.

This clonotype was seen a few times. The rearrangement links TRBV12-3 or TRBV12-4 to TRBJ2-1; 7 bases fit TRBD2. The CDR3 length is 14 residues. After removal of 4 bases from V and 5 bases from J, the junction contained 5 bases not matched to a gene. The CDR3 is CASSYAGVNNEQFF. The CDR3 coding sequence is TGTGCCAGCAGTTATGCGGGAGTTAACAATGAGCAGTTCTTC.

This clonotype was counted between two and nine times. The chain couples TRBV3-1 to TRBJ2-1; 11 nucleotides line up with TRBD1. The CDR3 consists of 13 residues. With 7 bases clipped from V and 8 bases from J, the junction kept 4 bases outside the gene matches. Germline CDR1 is LGHDT and CDR2 is YNNKEL (reference sequence). The CDR3 loop reads CASKGDRGDEQFF. In nucleotides, the CDR3 is TGTGCCAGCAAGGGGGACAGGGGGGATGAGCAGTTCTTC.

This clonotype was recorded at least ten times. V and J are TRBV10-3 and TRBJ2-5; 11 positions agree with TRBD2. The CDR3 is 14 residues long. Germline V gene data show CDR1 as ENHRY and CDR2 as SYGVKD. The ends lost 6 bases at V and 4 bases at J; junction bases unmatched: 4. CDR3 loop: CAISAGLAVETQYF. In nucleotides, the CDR3 is TGTGCCATCAGCGCGGGACTAGCGGTAGAGACCCAGTACTTC.

This chain links TRBV20-1 with TRBJ2-2; 12 bases map to TRBD2. CDR1 DFQATT and CDR2 SNEGSKA come from the germline V gene (reference sequence). The V segment lost 0 bases and the J segment 6 bases; nucleotides outside the gene matches: 8. The CDR3 has 17 amino acids. The CDR3 region has the DNA TGCAGTGCTAGAGATCCCCTAGCGGGAGGGCCGGCCGGGGAGCTGTTTTTT. As protein: CSARDPLAGGPAGELFF.

The V and J genes are TRBV9 and TRBJ2-7; either TRBD1 or TRBD2 may fit D (5 bases each). Germline lookup yields CDR1 SGDLS and CDR2 YYNGEE. The germline V and J ends were trimmed by 4 bases and 1 base, with 12 bases remaining between them. The CDR3 extends over 14 amino acids. CDR3 in DNA: TGTGCCAGCAGCAACCGGGACGGTTCCTACGAGCAGTACTTC. Translating it yields CASSNRDGSYEQYF.

This clonotype has at least ten counts. V usage is TRBV4-1 and J usage is TRBJ1-4; TRBD1 agrees at 8 bases. CDR3 length: 17 residues. Germline CDR1 and CDR2: MGHRA and YSYEKL. Germline trimming cut 3 bases from V and 4 bases from J; bases unmatched to any gene: 10. CDR3 nucleotides: TGCGCCAGCAGCCACATCCTGAGGACAGGGCGTAATGAAAAACTGTTTTTT. Its protein product is CASSHILRTGRNEKLFF.

The chain links TRBV12-3 or TRBV12-4 to TRBJ1-5; tentatively, D is TRBD1 (6 bases). V gave up 2 bases and J gave up 5 bases, with 10 bases separating them. CDR3 length: 14 residues. The DNA of the CDR3 is TGTGCCAGCAGTTTAAGGGGGGGTCATCAGCCCCAGCATTTT. Translating gives CASSLRGGHQPQHF.

V is TRBV6-5 and J is TRBJ1-4; unclear D gene. The CDR3 sequence is 16 residues long. The V gene lost 2 bases and the J gene lost 0 bases, with 10 bases spanning the gap. Germline V gene sequence: CDR1 MNHEY, CDR2 SVGAGI. This CDR3 reads CASSYRPLATNEKLFF. The CDR3 region has the DNA TGTGCCAGCAGTTACAGGCCCTTGGCAACTAATGAAAAACTGTTTTTT.

V is TRBV15 and J is TRBJ2-1; D gene uncertain. With 5 bases removed from V and 5 bases from J, the gap between germline ends came to 10 bases. The CDR3 has 13 residues. Germline CDR1 LNHNV, CDR2 YYDKDF (reference sequence). The CDR3 DNA follows: TGTGCCACCAGCCTCGAGGTAAACAATGAGCAGTTCTTC. Its protein product is CATSLEVNNEQFF.

The chain is built from TRBV4-3 and TRBJ2-3; D is ambiguous. The germline V and J ends were trimmed by 0 bases and 0 bases, with 19 bases remaining between them. This CDR3 region has 19 residues. Germline CDR1 and CDR2: LGHNA and YSLEER. The CDR3 is CASSQDLASFRSSTDTQYF. In DNA, the CDR3 is TGCGCCAGCAGCCAAGATCTGGCTTCTTTTCGTAGTAGCACAGATACGCAGTATTTT.

This chain links TRBV5-1 with TRBJ2-1, with D maybe TRBD2 (7 bases). The germline V and J ends were trimmed by 6 bases and 4 bases, with 20 bases remaining between them. This CDR3 region has 16 residues. Germline V lookup: CDR1 SGHRS, CDR2 YFSETQ. The CDR3, as DNA: TGCGCCAGCACCTGGGTTGGGGGGGCCTCGTACAATGAGCAGTTCTTC. Translated, it gives CASTWVGGASYNEQFF.

The chain uses TRBV7-9 and TRBJ2-1; D is tentatively TRBD1 or TRBD2 (6 bases each). This CDR3 comprises 16 residues. V lost 5 bases to trimming and J lost 5 bases, with 19 bases between them. The germline CDR1 and CDR2 sequences are SEHNR and FQNEAQ (reference sequence). This chain's CDR3 is CASSQRRGTTNNEQFF. In DNA form, the CDR3 reads TGTGCCAGCAGCCAGCGCCGGGGGACAACCAACAATGAGCAGTTCTTC.

This chain connects TRBV11-2 to TRBJ2-5; 9 nucleotides align to TRBD2. Germline CDR1 is SGHAT and CDR2 is FQNNGV. The CDR3 extends over 16 amino acids. The junction had 5 bases not matched to a gene; V was cut back by 2 bases and J by 1 base. Written as DNA, the CDR3 is TGTGCCAGCAGCTTATTGGGCGGGGGGGCCCAAGAGACCCAGTACTTC. Its translation is CASSLLGGGAQETQYF.

This clonotype has a handful of counts. V usage is TRBV3-1 and J usage is TRBJ1-5, with D uncertain. The CDR3 runs to 13 residues. CDR1 is LGHDT, CDR2 YNNKEL, per germline (reference sequence). V lost 8 bases to trimming and J lost 5 bases, with 13 bases between them. This CDR3 is CASGTAGDQPQHF. Here the CDR3 DNA reads TGTGCCAGCGGAACAGCTGGAGATCAGCCCCAGCATTTT. The whole variable domain, remainder taken from reference TRBV3-1 and TRBJ1-5, is DTAVSQTPKYLVTQMGNDKSIKCEQNLGHDTMYWYKQDSKKFLKIMFSYNNKELIINETVPNRFSPKSPDKAHLNLHINSLELGDSAVYFCASGTAGDQPQHFGDGTRLSIL.

This clonotype was counted a few times. The chain has TRBV6-1 and TRBJ2-1, with D perhaps TRBD1 (6 bases). The V gene lost 6 bases and the J gene lost 9 bases, with 21 bases spanning the gap. CDR1 and CDR2 from the germline V gene are MNHNS and SASEGT. This CDR3 comprises 15 residues. The CDR3 region is CASRNRDMFHGEQFF. The CDR3 DNA is TGTGCCAGCAGGAACCGGGACATGTTCCACGGTGAGCAGTTCTTC.

This clonotype was seen a handful of times. The chain couples TRBV7-6 to TRBJ1-4, with 12 bases identical to TRBD1. The germline CDR1 and CDR2 sequences are SGHVS and FNYEAQ. The trim removed 5 bases at V and 12 bases at J, leaving 16 bases unmatched. This CDR3 region has 17 residues. The CDR3 loop reads CASSPLGTGGGVMELFF. CDR3 in DNA: TGTGCCAGCAGCCCCTTAGGGACAGGGGGCGGTGTGATGGAACTGTTTTTT.

The CDR3 region is CASSQRISDRAGTEAFF. The CDR3 coding sequence is TGCGCCAGCAGCCAGCGAATATCGGACAGGGCCGGCACTGAAGCTTTCTTT. The rearrangement uses TRBV5-1 and TRBJ1-1, with 8 bases that match TRBD1. Looked up from germline, CDR1 is SGHRS and CDR2 is YFSETQ. J gave up 4 bases and V 4 bases, and 15 bases lay outside the gene matches. CDR3 size: 17 residues.

The sample holds many counts of this clonotype. The V and J genes are TRBV6-1 and TRBJ2-2; D not certain. Trimming removed 5 bases from V and 5 bases from J, with 15 bases in between. CDR3 length: 15 residues. Germline-derived CDR1 and CDR2 are MNHNS and SASEGT. CDR3 bases: TGTGCCAGCAGTCCACTGAATGCTGGAACCGGGGAGCTGTTTTTT. Translating it yields CASSPLNAGTGELFF.